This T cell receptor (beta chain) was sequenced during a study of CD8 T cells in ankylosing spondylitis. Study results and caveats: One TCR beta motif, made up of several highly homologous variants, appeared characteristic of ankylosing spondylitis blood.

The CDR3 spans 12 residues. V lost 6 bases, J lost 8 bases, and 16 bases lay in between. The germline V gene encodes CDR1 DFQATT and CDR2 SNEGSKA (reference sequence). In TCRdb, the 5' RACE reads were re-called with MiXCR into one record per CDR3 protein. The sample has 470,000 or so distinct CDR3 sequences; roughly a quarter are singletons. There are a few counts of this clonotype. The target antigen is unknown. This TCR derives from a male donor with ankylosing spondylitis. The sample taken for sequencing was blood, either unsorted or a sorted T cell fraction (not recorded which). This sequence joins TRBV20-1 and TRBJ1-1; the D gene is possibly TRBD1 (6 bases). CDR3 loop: CSAEQGLKEAFF. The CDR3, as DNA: TGCAGTGCCGAACAGGGCTTGAAGGAAGCTTTCTTT.